This section outlines one T cell receptor beta chain sequence together with its context. Antigen: not known. Measured with immunoSEQ multiplex PCR; TCRdb has only the in-frame clones, and not every one. The sample yields several thousand clones, approximately 79% seen once. This sample was taken from a study of chemoradiotherapy in HPV16-positive cancers. Notes on the study in general: HPV-specific T cells were functionally defined from only a couple of HPV16-positive patients.

Germline V lookup: CDR1 SGHDT, CDR2 YYEEEE. The J segment lost 1 base and the V segment lost 6 bases, leaving 7 bases of the junction unmatched. CDR3 length equals 15 residues. This material consisted of tumor tissue, taken from a patient who underwent chemoradiotherapy. The TCR sequence derives from a human donor with HPV-associated anogenital cancer. V and J are TRBV5-6 and TRBJ1-2, with 9 bases fitting TRBD1. As DNA, the CDR3 is TGTGCCAGCACTAGGACAGGGGAGAATAACTATGGCTACACCTTC. Protein product: CASTRTGENNYGYTF.